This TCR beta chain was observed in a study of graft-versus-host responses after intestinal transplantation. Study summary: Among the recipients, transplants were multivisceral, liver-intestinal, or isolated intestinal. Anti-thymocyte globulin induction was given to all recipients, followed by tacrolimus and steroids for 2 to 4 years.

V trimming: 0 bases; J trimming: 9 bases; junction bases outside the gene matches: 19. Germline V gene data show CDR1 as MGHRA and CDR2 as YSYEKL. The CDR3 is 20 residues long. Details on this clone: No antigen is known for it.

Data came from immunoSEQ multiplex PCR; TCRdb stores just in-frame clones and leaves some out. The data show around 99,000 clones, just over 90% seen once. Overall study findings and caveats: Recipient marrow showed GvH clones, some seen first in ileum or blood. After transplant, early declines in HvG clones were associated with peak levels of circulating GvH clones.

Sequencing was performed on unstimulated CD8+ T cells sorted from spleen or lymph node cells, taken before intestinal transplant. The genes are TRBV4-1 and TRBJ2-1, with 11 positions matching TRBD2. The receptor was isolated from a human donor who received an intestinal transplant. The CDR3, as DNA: TGCGCCAGCAGCCAAGATCAACCCCTAGCGGGGGGCCACGGGACAATTGAGCAGTTCTTC. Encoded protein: CASSQDQPLAGGHGTIEQFF.